Listed here are 9 T cell receptor beta chains from one sample, sequenced in a study of blood T cell repertoires in COVID-19. The assay was immunoSEQ multiplex PCR, and TCRdb's table has in-frame clones only and misses some. This table has fewer than 250,000 clones, about 87% appearing once. Sequencing was done on a sample of peripheral blood. The origin of the receptors is a man between 65 and 85 years old with acute or convalescent COVID-19.

This clone was detected once. V and J are TRBV9 and TRBJ2-7; 10 bases fit TRBD1. The CDR3 is made up of 15 amino acids. V dropped 4 bases and J dropped 4; count of bases not matched to a gene: 8. Germline-derived CDR1 and CDR2 are SGDLS and YYNGEE. For the CDR3, the DNA is TGTGCCAGCAGCTTAACCGGGACAGGGGTGTACGAGCAGTACTTC. The encoded protein is CASSLTGTGVYEQYF.

The V and J genes are TRBV6-2 or TRBV6-3 and TRBJ1-2; TRBD1 aligns across 7 bases. Germline CDR1 reads MNHEY; CDR2 reads SVGEGT. V shed 4 bases and J 14 bases; nucleotides not matched to a gene: 25. CDR3 length equals 17 residues. This CDR3 reads CASSSPGQSAGGRLGTF. The CDR3 bases are TGTGCCAGCAGTTCCCCGGGACAGAGCGCAGGGGGTCGACTAGGGACCTTC.

The genes are TRBV28 and TRBJ1-3; TRBD1 is a possible D gene (5 bases). Germline CDR1 is MDHEN and CDR2 is SYDVKM. V lost 5 bases to trimming and J lost 0 bases, with 17 bases between them. The CDR3 is 17 amino acids. CDR3 nucleotide sequence: TGTGCCAGCAGTCTCTCCTCCCTCGACAGCTCTGGAAACACCATATATTTT. Encoded protein: CASSLSSLDSSGNTIYF.

V and J are TRBV5-1 and TRBJ2-2; TRBD1 matches at 7 bases. In germline, CDR1 is SGHRS, CDR2 YFSETQ. Trimming removed 2 bases from V and 3 bases from J; junction bases left unmatched: 7. The CDR3 has 16 residues. In DNA form, the CDR3 reads TGCGCCAGCAGCTTCACCGGGACAGCAGACACCGGGGAGCTGTTTTTT. Its translation is CASSFTGTADTGELFF.

This rearrangement joins TRBV3-1 (or the pseudogene TRBV3-2) to TRBJ2-3; D might be TRBD1 (6 bases). CDR3 length equals 14 residues. The V end was cut by 0 bases, the J end by 6 bases, with 10 bases between. CDR1 and CDR2 (germline): LGHDT, YNNKEL (reference sequence). CDR3 in DNA: TGTGCCAGCAGCCAAGATAGGGGGTTGGATACGCAGTATTTT. It encodes CASSQDRGLDTQYF.

For this clone: The sample has other DNA sequences that encode this CDR3 too. The chain uses TRBV11-2 and TRBJ2-3, with 13 nucleotides matching TRBD2. Germline V gene data show CDR1 as SGHAT and CDR2 as FQNNGV. The CDR3 is made up of 17 amino acids. Trimming removed 0 bases from V and 5 bases from J; junction bases left unmatched: 5. In nucleotides, the CDR3 is TGTGCCAGCAGCTTAGATGTCTGGACTAGCGGGAGAGATACGCAGTATTTT. Its protein product is CASSLDVWTSGRDTQYF.

As DNA, the CDR3 is TGCGCCAGCAGCTTGGCGGGGACTAGCGGAGTCCACGAGCAGTACTTC. Translation gives CASSLAGTSGVHEQYF. V gene TRBV5-1 combines with J gene TRBJ2-7; 11 nucleotides agree with TRBD2. J was trimmed by 5 bases and V by 0 bases; bases with no gene match: 7. The CDR3 extends over 16 amino acids. Germline V gene data show CDR1 as SGHRS and CDR2 as YFSETQ.

The genes are TRBV28 and TRBJ2-6; tentative D call: TRBD1 (6 bases). Trimming pared 2 bases from V and 1 base from J, leaving 9 bases between. CDR3 length equals 16 residues. The germline V gene encodes CDR1 MDHEN and CDR2 SYDVKM. CDR3 protein: CASSLNRVSGANVLTF. DNA for the CDR3: TGTGCCAGCAGTTTAAACAGGGTGTCTGGGGCCAACGTCCTGACTTTC.

J is TRBJ2-1 and V is TRBV2, with 13 bases identical to TRBD2. The germline CDR1 and CDR2 sequences are SNHLY and FYNNEI. The CDR3 sequence is 15 residues long. Trimming removed 6 bases from V and 9 bases from J; junction bases left unmatched: 8. CDR3 nucleotides: TGTGCCAGCAGCCTTCGACTAGCGGGAGGCGGTGAGCAGTTCTTC. Protein: CASSLRLAGGGEQFF. The variable domain in full, completed from reference TRBV2 and TRBJ2-1, reads EPEVTQTPSHQVTQMGQEVILRCVPISNHLYFYWYRQILGQKVEFLVSFYNNEISEKSEIFDDQFSVERPDGSNFTLKIRSTKLEDSAMYFCASSLRLAGGGEQFFGPGTRLTVL.